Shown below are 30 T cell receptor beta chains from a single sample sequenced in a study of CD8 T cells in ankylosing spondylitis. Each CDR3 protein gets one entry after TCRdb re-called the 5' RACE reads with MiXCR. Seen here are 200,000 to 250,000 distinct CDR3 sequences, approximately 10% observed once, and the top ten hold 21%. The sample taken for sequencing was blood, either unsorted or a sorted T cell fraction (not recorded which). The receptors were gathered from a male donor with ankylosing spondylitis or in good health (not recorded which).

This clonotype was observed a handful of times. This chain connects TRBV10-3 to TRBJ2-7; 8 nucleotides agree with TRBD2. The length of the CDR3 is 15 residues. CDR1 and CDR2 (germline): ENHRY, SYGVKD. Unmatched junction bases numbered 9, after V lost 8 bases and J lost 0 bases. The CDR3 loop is CAIGDSGAISYEQYF. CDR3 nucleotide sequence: TGTGCCATCGGGGATAGCGGGGCCATCTCCTACGAGCAGTACTTC.

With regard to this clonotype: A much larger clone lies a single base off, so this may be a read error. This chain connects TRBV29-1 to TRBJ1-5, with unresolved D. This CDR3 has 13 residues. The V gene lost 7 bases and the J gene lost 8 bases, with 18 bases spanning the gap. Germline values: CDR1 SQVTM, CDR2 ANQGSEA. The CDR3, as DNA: TGCAGCGCTTCCGACGGAAATTATAAGCCCCAGCATTTT. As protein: CSASDGNYKPQHF.

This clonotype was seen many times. The CDR3, as DNA: TGTGCCATCAGTATAGACAGGTCCAGCACAGATACGCAGTATTTT. It is translated as CAISIDRSSTDTQYF. This chain links TRBV10-3 with TRBJ2-3, with D perhaps matching TRBD1 (6 bases). V gave up 5 bases and J gave up 0 bases, with 12 bases separating them. From germline, CDR1 is ENHRY and CDR2 SYGVKD. The CDR3 extends over 15 amino acids.

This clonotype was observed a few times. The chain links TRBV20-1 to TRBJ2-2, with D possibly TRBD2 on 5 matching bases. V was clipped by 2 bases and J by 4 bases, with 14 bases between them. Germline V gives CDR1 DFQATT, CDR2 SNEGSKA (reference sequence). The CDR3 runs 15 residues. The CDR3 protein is CSARPPLGSTGELFF. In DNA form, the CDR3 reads TGCAGTGCTAGACCCCCCTTGGGGAGCACCGGGGAGCTGTTTTTT.

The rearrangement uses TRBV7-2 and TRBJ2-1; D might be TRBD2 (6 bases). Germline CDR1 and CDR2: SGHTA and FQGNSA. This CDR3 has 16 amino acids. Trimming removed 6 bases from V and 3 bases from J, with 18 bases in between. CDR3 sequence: CASSVSGGGNYNEQFF. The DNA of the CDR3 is TGTGCCAGCAGTGTCTCCGGGGGAGGAAACTACAATGAGCAGTTCTTC.

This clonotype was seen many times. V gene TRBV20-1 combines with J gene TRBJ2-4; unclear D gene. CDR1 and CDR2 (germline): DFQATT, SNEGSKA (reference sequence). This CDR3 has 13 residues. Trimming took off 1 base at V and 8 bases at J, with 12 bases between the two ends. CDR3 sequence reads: CSARAGTHDIQYF. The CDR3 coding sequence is TGCAGTGCTAGAGCTGGTACCCACGACATTCAGTACTTC.

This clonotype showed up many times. The CDR3 region has the DNA TGTGCCAGCAGTGTCGACAGGGGAGGCCACAATGAGCAGTTCTTC. Residues: CASSVDRGGHNEQFF. V usage is TRBV2 and J usage is TRBJ2-1; the match to TRBD1 covers 8 bases. J was trimmed by 5 bases and V by 4 bases; bases with no gene match: 7. Germline V gene data show CDR1 as SNHLY and CDR2 as FYNNEI. This CDR3 has 15 amino acids.

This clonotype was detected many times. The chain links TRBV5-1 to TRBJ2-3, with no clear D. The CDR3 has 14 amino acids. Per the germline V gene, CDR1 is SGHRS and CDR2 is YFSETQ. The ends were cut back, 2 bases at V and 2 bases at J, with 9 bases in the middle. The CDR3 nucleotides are TGCGCCAGCAGCTTTTTCCCCTCCACAGATACGCAGTATTTT. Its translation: CASSFFPSTDTQYF.

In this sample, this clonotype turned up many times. The CDR3 DNA is TGCGCCAGCAGCCTGAGCTCTATCGCTGAAGCTTTCTTT. Protein sequence: CASSLSSIAEAFF. The J gene is TRBJ1-1, the V gene TRBV5-1; D remains unclear. V lost 4 bases, J lost 6 bases, and 13 bases lay in between. CDR1 and CDR2 (germline): SGHRS, YFSETQ. The CDR3 sequence is 13 residues long. Full variable domain (outside the CDR3, taken from reference TRBV5-1 and TRBJ1-1): KAGVTQTPRYLIKTRGQQVTLSCSPISGHRSVSWYQQTPGQGLQFLFEYFSETQRNKGNFPGRFSGRQFSNSRSEMNVSTLELGDSALYLCASSLSSIAEAFFGQGTRLTVV.

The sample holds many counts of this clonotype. This chain's CDR3 is CSARDRNKQWTEAFF. CDR3 nucleotide sequence: TGCAGTGCTAGGGACAGAAACAAACAATGGACTGAAGCTTTCTTT. The V and J genes are TRBV20-1 and TRBJ1-1; TRBD1 might be the D (6 bases). CDR3 size: 15 residues. V dropped 3 bases and J dropped 5 bases, with 19 bases sitting between them. Germline V gene data show CDR1 as DFQATT and CDR2 as SNEGSKA (reference sequence).

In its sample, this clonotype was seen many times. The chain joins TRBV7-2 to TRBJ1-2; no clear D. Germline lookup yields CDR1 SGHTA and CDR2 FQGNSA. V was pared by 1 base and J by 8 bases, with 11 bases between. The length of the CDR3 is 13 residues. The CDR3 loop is CASSLGQTGGYTF. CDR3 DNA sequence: TGTGCCAGCAGCTTAGGGCAGACGGGAGGCTACACCTTC.

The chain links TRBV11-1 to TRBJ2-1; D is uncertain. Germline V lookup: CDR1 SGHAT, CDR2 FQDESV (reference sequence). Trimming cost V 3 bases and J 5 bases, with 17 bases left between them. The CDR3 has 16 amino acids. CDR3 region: CASSFIFGGGDNEQFF. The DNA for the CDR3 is TGTGCCAGCAGCTTCATCTTCGGTGGTGGAGACAATGAGCAGTTCTTC.

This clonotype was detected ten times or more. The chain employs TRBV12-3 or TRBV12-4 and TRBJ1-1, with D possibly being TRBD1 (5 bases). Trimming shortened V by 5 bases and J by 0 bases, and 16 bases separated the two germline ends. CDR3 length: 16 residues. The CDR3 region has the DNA TGTGCCAGCAGTCCCCCGAAGGGGAACGTGAACACTGAAGCTTTCTTT. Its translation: CASSPPKGNVNTEAFF.

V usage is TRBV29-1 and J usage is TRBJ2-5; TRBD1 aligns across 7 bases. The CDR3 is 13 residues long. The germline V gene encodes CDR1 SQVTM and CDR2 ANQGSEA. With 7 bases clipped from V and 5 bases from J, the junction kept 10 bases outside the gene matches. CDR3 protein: CSGLDRAGETQYF. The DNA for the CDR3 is TGCAGCGGGCTAGACAGGGCAGGCGAGACCCAGTACTTC.

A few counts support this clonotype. The CDR3 sequence is CSASRGTGGEFQPQHF. CDR3 in DNA: TGCAGTGCTAGTCGGGGGACAGGGGGCGAGTTTCAGCCCCAGCATTTT. The chain is built from TRBV20-1 and TRBJ1-5; 12 bases are a match to TRBD1. Trimming at V came to 3 bases and at J to 6 bases, leaving 9 bases not matched to a gene. This CDR3 region has 16 residues. From germline, CDR1 is DFQATT and CDR2 SNEGSKA (reference sequence).

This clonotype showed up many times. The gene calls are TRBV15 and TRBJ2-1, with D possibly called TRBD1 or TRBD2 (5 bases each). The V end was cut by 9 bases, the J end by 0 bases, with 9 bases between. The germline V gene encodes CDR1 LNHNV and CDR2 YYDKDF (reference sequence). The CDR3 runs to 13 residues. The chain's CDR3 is CATRGASYNEQFF. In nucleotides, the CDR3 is TGTGCCACGAGGGGAGCCTCCTACAATGAGCAGTTCTTC.

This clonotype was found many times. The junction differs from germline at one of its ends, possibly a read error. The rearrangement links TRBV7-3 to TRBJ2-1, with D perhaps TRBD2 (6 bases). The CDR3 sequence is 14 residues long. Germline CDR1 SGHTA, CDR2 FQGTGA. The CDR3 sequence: CASSKTRDSRLKSF. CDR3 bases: TGTGCCAGCAGCAAAACCCGGGACTCACGGCTCAAAAGTTTC.

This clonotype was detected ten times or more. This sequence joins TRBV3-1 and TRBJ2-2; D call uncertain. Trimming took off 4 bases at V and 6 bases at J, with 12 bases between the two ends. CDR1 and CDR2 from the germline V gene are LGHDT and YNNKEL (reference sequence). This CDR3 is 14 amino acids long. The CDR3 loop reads CASSRSMIPGELFF. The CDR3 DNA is TGTGCCAGCAGCCGATCAATGATACCCGGGGAGCTGTTTTTT.

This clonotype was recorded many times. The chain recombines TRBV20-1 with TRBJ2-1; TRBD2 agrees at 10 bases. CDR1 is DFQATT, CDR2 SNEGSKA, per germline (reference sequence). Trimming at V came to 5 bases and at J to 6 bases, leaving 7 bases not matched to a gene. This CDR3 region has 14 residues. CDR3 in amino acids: CSAYERGGPNEQFF. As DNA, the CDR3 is TGCAGTGCTTACGAGCGGGGGGGTCCCAATGAGCAGTTCTTC.

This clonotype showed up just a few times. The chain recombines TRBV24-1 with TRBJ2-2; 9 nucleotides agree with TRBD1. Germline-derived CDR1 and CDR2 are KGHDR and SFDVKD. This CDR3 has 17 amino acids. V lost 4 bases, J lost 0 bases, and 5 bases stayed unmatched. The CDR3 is CATSDGQGTTNTGELFF. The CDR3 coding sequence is TGTGCCACCAGTGACGGACAGGGGACTACGAACACCGGGGAGCTGTTTTTT.

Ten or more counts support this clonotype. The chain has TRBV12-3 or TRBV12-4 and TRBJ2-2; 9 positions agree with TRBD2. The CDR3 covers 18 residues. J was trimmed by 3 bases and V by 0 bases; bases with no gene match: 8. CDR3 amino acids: CASSLALTTSGHTGELFF. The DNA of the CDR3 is TGTGCCAGCAGTTTAGCGCTCACGACTAGCGGCCACACCGGGGAGCTGTTTTTT.

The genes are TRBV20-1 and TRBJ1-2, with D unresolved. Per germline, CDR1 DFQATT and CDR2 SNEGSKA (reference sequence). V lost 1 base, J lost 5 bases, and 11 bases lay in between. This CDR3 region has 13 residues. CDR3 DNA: TGCAGTGCTAGAGTGCCACTCGAGTATGGCTACACCTTC. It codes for CSARVPLEYGYTF.

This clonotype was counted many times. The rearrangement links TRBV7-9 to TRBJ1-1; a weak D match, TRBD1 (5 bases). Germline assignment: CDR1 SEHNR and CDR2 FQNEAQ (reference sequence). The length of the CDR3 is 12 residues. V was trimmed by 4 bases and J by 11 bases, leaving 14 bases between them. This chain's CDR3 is CASSSQRTSAFF. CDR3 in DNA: TGTGCCAGCAGCTCCCAACGGACAAGCGCTTTCTTT.

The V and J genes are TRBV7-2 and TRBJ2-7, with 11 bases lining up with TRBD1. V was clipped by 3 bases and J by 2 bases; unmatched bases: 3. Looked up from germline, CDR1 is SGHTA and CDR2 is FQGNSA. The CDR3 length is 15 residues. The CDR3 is CASSFGTGGAYEQYF. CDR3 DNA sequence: TGTGCCAGCAGCTTCGGGACAGGGGGAGCCTACGAGCAGTACTTC.

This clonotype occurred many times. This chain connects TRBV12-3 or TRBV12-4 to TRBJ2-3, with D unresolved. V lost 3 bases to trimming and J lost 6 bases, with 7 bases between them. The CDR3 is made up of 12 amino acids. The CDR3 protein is CASSFSRDTQYF. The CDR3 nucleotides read TGTGCCAGCAGTTTTAGTAGGGATACGCAGTATTTT.

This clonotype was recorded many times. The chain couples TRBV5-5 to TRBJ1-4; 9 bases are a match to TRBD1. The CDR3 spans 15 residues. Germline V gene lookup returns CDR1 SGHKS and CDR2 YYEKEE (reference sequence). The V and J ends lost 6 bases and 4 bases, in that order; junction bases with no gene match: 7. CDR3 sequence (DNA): TGTGCCAGCACCCCTTTGGGACAGGGTAATGAAAAACTGTTTTTT. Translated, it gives CASTPLGQGNEKLFF. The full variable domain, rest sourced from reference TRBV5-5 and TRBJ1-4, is DAGVTQSPTHLIKTRGQQVTLRCSPISGHKSVSWYQQVLGQGPQFIFQYYEKEERGRGNFPDRFSARQFPNYSSELNVNALLLGDSALYLCASTPLGQGNEKLFFGSGTQLSVL.

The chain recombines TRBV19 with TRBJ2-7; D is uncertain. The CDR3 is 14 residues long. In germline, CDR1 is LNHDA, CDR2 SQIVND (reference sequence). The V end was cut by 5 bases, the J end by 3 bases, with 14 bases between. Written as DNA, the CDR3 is TGTGCCAGTAGTGCCGCCCATACAGACTACGAGCAGTACTTC. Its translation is CASSAAHTDYEQYF.

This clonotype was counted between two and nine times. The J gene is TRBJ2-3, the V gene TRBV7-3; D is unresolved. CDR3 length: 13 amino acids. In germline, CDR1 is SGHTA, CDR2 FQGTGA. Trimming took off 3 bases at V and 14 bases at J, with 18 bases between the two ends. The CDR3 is CASSFEPNRVAYF. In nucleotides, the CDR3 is TGTGCCAGCAGCTTTGAACCAAACCGGGTAGCGTATTTT.

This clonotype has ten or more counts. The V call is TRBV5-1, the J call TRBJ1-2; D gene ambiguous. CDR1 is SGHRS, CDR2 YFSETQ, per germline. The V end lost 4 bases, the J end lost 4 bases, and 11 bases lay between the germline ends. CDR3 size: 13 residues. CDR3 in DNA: TGCGCCAGCAGCCTAAAAGACTCCTATGGCTACACCTTC. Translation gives CASSLKDSYGYTF.

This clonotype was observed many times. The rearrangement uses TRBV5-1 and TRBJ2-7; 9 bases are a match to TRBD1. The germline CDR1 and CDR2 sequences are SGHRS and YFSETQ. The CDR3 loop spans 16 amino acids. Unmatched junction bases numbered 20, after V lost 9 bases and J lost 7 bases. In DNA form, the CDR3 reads TGCGCCACCCAGTTGTTCGCCGGGACAGGGCTTGAAGAGCAGTACTTC. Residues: CATQLFAGTGLEEQYF.